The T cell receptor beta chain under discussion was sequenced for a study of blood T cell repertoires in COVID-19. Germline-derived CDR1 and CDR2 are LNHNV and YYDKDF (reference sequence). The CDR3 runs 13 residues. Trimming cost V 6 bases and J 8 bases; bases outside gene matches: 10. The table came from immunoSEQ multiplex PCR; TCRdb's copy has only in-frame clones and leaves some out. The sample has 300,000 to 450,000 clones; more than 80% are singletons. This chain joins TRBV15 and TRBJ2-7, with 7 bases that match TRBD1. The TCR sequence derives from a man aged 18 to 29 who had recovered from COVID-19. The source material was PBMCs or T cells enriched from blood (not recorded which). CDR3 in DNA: TGTGCCACCAGATTTTTAGGGGGCGCCCAGCAGTACTTC. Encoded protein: CATRFLGGAQQYF. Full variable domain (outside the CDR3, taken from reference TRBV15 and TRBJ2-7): DAMVIQNPRYQVTQFGKPVTLSCSQTLNHNVMYWYQQKSSQAPKLLFHYYDKDFNNEADTPDNFQSRRPNTSFCFLDIRSPGLGDTAMYLCATRFLGGAQQYFGPGTRLTVT.